This record covers a single T cell receptor (beta chain). This sample was included in a study of cytotoxic CD8 clonotypes in ibrutinib-treated CLL. Study-wide background: The study included around twelve relapsed/refractory and 15 treatment-naive patients; roughly 18 had IGHV unmutated disease.

This CDR3 has 12 residues. With 3 bases removed from V and 3 bases from J, the gap between germline ends came to 6 bases. Germline CDR1 SEHNR, CDR2 FQNEAQ (reference sequence). Sequencing was performed with immunoSEQ multiplex PCR; in TCRdb, only in-frame clones are kept and a portion is missing. The repertoire holds around 300,000 clones, about 80% seen once, with under 8.5% in the top ten. The origin of this receptor is a human donor with chronic lymphocytic leukemia. The chain employs TRBV7-9 and TRBJ2-7; D call uncertain. Sample: PBMCs, taken before ibrutinib treatment. CDR3 nucleotides: TGTGCCAGCAGCTTTCTTGGCTACGAGCAGTACTTC. This codes for CASSFLGYEQYF.